These T cell receptor beta chains were read from a single sample in a study of blood T cell repertoires in COVID-19. TCRdb keeps only in-frame clones here, not all; method: immunoSEQ multiplex PCR. This table holds about 130,000 clones, more than 60% found once. Sequencing used peripheral blood. The receptors were sampled from a woman in her sixties or seventies with acute or convalescent COVID-19. CDR3s include the opening cysteine and the closing phenylalanine or tryptophan. D genes are given only for firm matches. Expanded clones are given a class, and other clones once, few, many or no size at all.

v_gene,j_gene,d_gene,abundance,CDR3nt,CDR3aa
TRBV7-6,TRBJ1-3,-,once,TGTGCCAGCAGCCCTAAATGGGCCGGGGCTGGAAACACCATATATTTT,CASSPKWAGAGNTIYF
TRBV2,TRBJ2-4,-,-,TGTGCCAGCAGTAGGTCCTCGGACAGTGGGAACATTCAGTACTTC,CASSRSSDSGNIQYF
TRBV5-8,TRBJ2-1,TRBD2,once,TGTGCCAGCAGCCAGATAGCGGGAACAAGCTCCTACAATGAGCAGTTCTTC,CASSQIAGTSSYNEQFF
TRBV30,TRBJ1-4,-,few,TGTGCCTGGAGTCTAAAACAGGGATTGGAGAAACTGTTTTTT,CAWSLKQGLEKLFF
TRBV19,TRBJ2-2,-,-,TGTGCCAGTAGTATTGGCCGCGGGGCAGGCCGAGCAAACACCGGGGAGCTGTTTTTT,CASSIGRGAGRANTGELFF
TRBV6-1,TRBJ2-3,TRBD2,-,TGTGCCAGCAGTGAAGCTCTAGCGGGAGTAACGCAGTATTTT,CASSEALAGVTQYF
TRBV5-5,TRBJ2-7,-,-,TGTGCCAGCAGCTTGGTCGGCTACGAGCAGTACTTC,CASSLVGYEQYF
TRBV4-2,TRBJ1-4,-,many,TGTGCCAGCAGCCAAGCAGGGGTTGGGGAAAAACTGTTTTTT,CASSQAGVGEKLFF
TRBV28,TRBJ1-1,-,-,TGTGCCAGCCCGAAGGGAGGCATGAACACTGAAGCTTTCTTT,CASPKGGMNTEAFF
TRBV5-1,TRBJ2-3,TRBD2,once,TGCGCCAGCAGCGAAGTGGCGGGGGGCACAGATACGCAGTATTTT,CASSEVAGGTDTQYF
TRBV15,TRBJ2-7,-,-,TGTGCCACCCACTCCGGACTACCCTTCACCTACGAGCAGTACTTC,CATHSGLPFTYEQYF
TRBV18,TRBJ1-2,-,-,TGTGCCAGCTCACCACCCACGAGAAGCTATGGCTACACCTTC,CASSPPTRSYGYTF
TRBV12-3/TRBV12-4,TRBJ1-2,TRBD1,-,TGTGCCAGCAGGCCTGGACAGGGCTATGGCTACACCTTC,CASRPGQGYGYTF
TRBV28,TRBJ2-1,-,-,TGTGCCAGCAGTTTATATCGGGAGCACAATGAGCAGTTCTTC,CASSLYREHNEQFF
TRBV13,TRBJ2-1,-,few,TGTGCCAGCAGCTTAGCCGGTCCGGATGAGCAGTTCTTC,CASSLAGPDEQFF
TRBV12-5,TRBJ1-5,-,-,TGTGCTAGTGGTTTGGAGGACAGCCCAAATCAGCCCCAGCATTTT,CASGLEDSPNQPQHF
TRBV29-1,TRBJ2-1,TRBD2,-,TGCAGCGTTGGGTTAGCGGGAATCTACAATGAGCAGTTCTTC,CSVGLAGIYNEQFF
TRBV10-2,TRBJ2-3,-,-,TGCGCCAGTGGAGAGGGGGGGCCGACAGATACGCAGTATTTT,CASGEGGPTDTQYF
TRBV11-2,TRBJ1-3,TRBD1,many,TGTGCCAGCAGCCCTCGAACAGGGGTAAACACCATATATTTT,CASSPRTGVNTIYF
TRBV5-1,TRBJ2-1,TRBD2,-,TGCGCCAGCAGCTTGGTTCGACTAGCGGCTTACAATGAGCAGTTCTTC,CASSLVRLAAYNEQFF
TRBV18,TRBJ2-7,-,once,TGTGCCAGCTCACCTCCGTCGAGGGATTCGAACGAGCAGTACTTC,CASSPPSRDSNEQYF
TRBV2,TRBJ2-2,TRBD2,once,TGTGCCAGCAGTACTAGTAGCGGGGGGGCCTTCGGGGAGCTGTTTTTT,CASSTSSGGAFGELFF
TRBV6-5,TRBJ1-6,-,-,TGTGCCAGCGGACAACTCTCCTATAATTCACCCCTCCACTTT,CASGQLSYNSPLHF
TRBV10-2,TRBJ1-5,TRBD1,-,TGCGCCACCGACGGGACAGGGGGCAATCAGCCCCAGCATTTT,CATDGTGGNQPQHF
TRBV6-2/TRBV6-3,TRBJ1-5,TRBD1,few,TGTGCCAGCAGTCCGGTGACAGGGTTTAATCAGCCCCAGCATTTT,CASSPVTGFNQPQHF
TRBV10-2,TRBJ1-2,TRBD1,-,TGCGCCAGCAGTGAGTCTGGACAGGGAAAAGGCTACACCTTC,CASSESGQGKGYTF
TRBV7-9,TRBJ2-3,TRBD2,-,TGTGCCAGCAGCTTATCAGCGACTAGCGGGAGGAGCACAGATACGCAGTATTTT,CASSLSATSGRSTDTQYF
TRBV29-1,TRBJ2-7,-,-,TGCAGCGTTGAAGTGTCGGGGGGCGCGGACGAGCAGTACTTC,CSVEVSGGADEQYF
TRBV11-2,TRBJ2-1,-,few,TGTGCCAGCAGCGCGGACTACAATGAGCAGTTCTTC,CASSADYNEQFF
TRBV6-5,TRBJ2-2,-,-,TGTGCCAGCATTAGGACTACCCTGAACACCGGGGAGCTGTTTTTT,CASIRTTLNTGELFF
TRBV10-3,TRBJ2-7,-,-,TGTGCCATCAGTGCGGAGGGTATCTACGAGCAGTACTTC,CAISAEGIYEQYF
TRBV3-1/TRBV3-2,TRBJ2-7,TRBD1,once,TGTGCCAGCAGCTACAGGGGGAGCTCCTACGAGCAGTACTTC,CASSYRGSSYEQYF
TRBV6-5,TRBJ1-5,-,-,TGTGCCAGTCGTTATGGCAGTGGCAATCAGCCCCAGCATTTT,CASRYGSGNQPQHF
TRBV15,TRBJ1-1,-,-,TGTGCCACCAGCAGGGAGGGCAGCCTGAACACTGAAGCTTTCTTT,CATSREGSLNTEAFF
TRBV4-1,TRBJ1-2,-,few,TGCGCCAGCAGCCCGGACAGTACTCTGGGCTACACCTTC,CASSPDSTLGYTF
TRBV6-4,TRBJ1-2,-,-,TGTGCCAGCAGTCCCAACGGAGCTAACTATGGCTACACCTTC,CASSPNGANYGYTF
TRBV11-2,TRBJ2-5,TRBD2,once,TGTGCCAGCAGCTTATTTGGGGGGTTAGCGGGAACCTTAGAGACCCAGTACTTC,CASSLFGGLAGTLETQYF
TRBV6-5,TRBJ1-1,TRBD1,many,TGTGCCAGCAGTCAGACAGGGGGCGCGACTGAAGCTTTCTTT,CASSQTGGATEAFF
TRBV5-4,TRBJ2-1,-,-,TGTGCCAGCAGACAGGGCAGTAACAATGAGCAGTTCTTC,CASRQGSNNEQFF